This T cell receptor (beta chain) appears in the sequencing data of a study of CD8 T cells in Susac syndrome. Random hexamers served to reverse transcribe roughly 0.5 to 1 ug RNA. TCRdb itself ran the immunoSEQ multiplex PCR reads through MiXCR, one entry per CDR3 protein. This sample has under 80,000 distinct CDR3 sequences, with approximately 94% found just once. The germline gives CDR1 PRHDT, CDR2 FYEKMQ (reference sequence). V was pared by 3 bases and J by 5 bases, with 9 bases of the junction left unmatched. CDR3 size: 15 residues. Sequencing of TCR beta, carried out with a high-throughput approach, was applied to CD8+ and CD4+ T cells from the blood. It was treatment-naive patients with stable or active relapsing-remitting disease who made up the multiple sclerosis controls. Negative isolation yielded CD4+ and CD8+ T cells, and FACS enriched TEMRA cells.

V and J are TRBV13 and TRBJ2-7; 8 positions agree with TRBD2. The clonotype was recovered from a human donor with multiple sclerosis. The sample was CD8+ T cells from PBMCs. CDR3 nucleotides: TGTGCCAGCAGCTTGGATAGGCGGACTAGCCACGAGCAGTACTTC. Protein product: CASSLDRRTSHEQYF.